This is a list of T cell receptor beta chains from one sample in a study of cytomegalovirus exposure and HLA in healthy donors. The repertoire was sequenced with immunoSEQ multiplex PCR; TCRdb's copy has only in-frame clones and lacks some. The sample has around 300,000 clones; 88% are singletons. Sequencing was performed on PBMCs. Receptors originate from a woman between 18 and 30 years old in good health and CMV-seronegative. Each CDR3 is given with its conserved first and last residue. The D gene is left open where the match is weak. Expanded clones are given a class, and other clones once, few, many or no size at all.

TRBV28,once,TRBD1,15,TRBJ1-2,TGTGCCAGCAGTTTAGGCAACGACAGGGGCTATGGCTACACCTTC,CASSLGNDRGYGYTF
TRBV10-3,.,TRBD2,15,TRBJ2-2,TGTGCCATCAGGGGGCTAGCGGGAGTGGACGGGGAGCTGTTTTTT,CAIRGLAGVDGELFF
TRBV18,.,.,16,TRBJ2-5,TGTGCCAGCTCACCCTCAGTAACCCTCCGCGGAGAGACCCAGTACTTC,CASSPSVTLRGETQYF
TRBV25-1,.,.,18,TRBJ2-1,TGTGCCAGCAGTGCTAACCACTACGAGGGAGATATCAACAATGAGCAGTTCTTC,CASSANHYEGDINNEQFF
TRBV13,.,TRBD1,14,TRBJ2-3,TGTGCCAGCAGCTTAGCAACAGGGGTAACTACGCAGTATTTT,CASSLATGVTTQYF
TRBV4-3,.,TRBD1,19,TRBJ1-3,TGCGCCAGCAGCCAAGAAAAACAGGGGGCCGGGGTTTCTGGAAACACCATATATTTT,CASSQEKQGAGVSGNTIYF
TRBV7-6,.,.,15,TRBJ2-3,TGTGCCAGCAGCTTGGGTAGCGGAGGCACAGATACGCAGTATTTT,CASSLGSGGTDTQYF
TRBV6-1,few,.,15,TRBJ1-3,TGTGCCAGCGGCACTCAGACTGGCAGTGGAAACACCATATATTTT,CASGTQTGSGNTIYF
TRBV15,.,.,15,TRBJ2-7,TGTGCCACCAGCAGGGGACAATCTAATATCTACGAGCAGTACTTC,CATSRGQSNIYEQYF
TRBV7-8,.,.,17,TRBJ2-1,TGTGCCAGCAGCTTAGCTCGTCGAGGTCAGCCGTACAATGAGCAGTTCTTC,CASSLARRGQPYNEQFF
TRBV28,few,TRBD1,13,TRBJ1-4,TGTGCCACCCACAGGGGGGATAATGAAAAACTGTTTTTT,CATHRGDNEKLFF
TRBV28,few,.,11,TRBJ1-5,TGTGCCAGCAAAGGGGATCAGCCCCAGCATTTT,CASKGDQPQHF
TRBV15,.,.,15,TRBJ2-2,TGTGCCACCAGCATTCTCTTGCTGGGGGGCGGGGAGCTGTTTTTT,CATSILLLGGGELFF
TRBV20-1,.,.,11,TRBJ2-3,TGCAGCCTGACTATTACAGATACGCAGTATTTT,CSLTITDTQYF
TRBV11-2,once,TRBD1,15,TRBJ1-4,TGTGCCAGCAGCAAAGACAGGGGCCATGGTGAAAAACTGTTTTTT,CASSKDRGHGEKLFF
TRBV29-1,.,TRBD2,13,TRBJ2-3,TGCAGCGTTGCCCCAAGCGGGGCGGATACGCAGTATTTT,CSVAPSGADTQYF
TRBV11-2,.,.,14,TRBJ1-2,TGTGCCAGCAGCTTAGCTGGCGGGGGTAAAGGCTACACCTTC,CASSLAGGGKGYTF
TRBV5-1,.,TRBD2,20,TRBJ2-3,TGCGCCAGCAGCTTGGGGACCGGGACTAGCGGGAGGTCCAGGGCAGATACGCAGTATTTT,CASSLGTGTSGRSRADTQYF
TRBV19,.,TRBD1,13,TRBJ1-4,TGTGCCACCACAGGGGGCTTCAATGAAAAACTGTTTTTT,CATTGGFNEKLFF